The clone carrying this TCR beta chain appeared once. Its antigen is still unknown. Assay used: immunoSEQ multiplex PCR; TCRdb lists only in-frame clones, some missing. The table has under 2,500,000 clones, approximately 94% seen once; the top ten hold roughly 0.13%. This sample stems from a study of shared clonotypes between healthy human individuals. The overall study: Donors, aged 18 to 49, were a couple of women and three men.

This CDR3 has 16 residues. The V gene end was trimmed by 4 bases and the J gene end by 3 bases; junction bases not matched to a gene: 9. CDR1 is LNHNV, CDR2 YYDKDF, per germline (reference sequence). Findings of the study overall: Richness estimates generally favored naive over memory subsets. Sequencing depth was a factor that was expected to affect clonotype sharing among donors.

The donors, healthy adults who were HIV-negative, had experienced no recent acute infections or vaccinations. The TCR comes from a man aged 18 to 30 in good health. Specimen: naive CD4+ T cells sorted from blood. The subset was: CD45RA+ positively selected. The gene calls are TRBV15 and TRBJ2-5; 9 nucleotides match TRBD1. The CDR3 sequence: CATSTLSRTGEETQYF. As DNA, the CDR3 is TGTGCCACCAGCACACTATCCAGGACAGGGGAAGAGACCCAGTACTTC.